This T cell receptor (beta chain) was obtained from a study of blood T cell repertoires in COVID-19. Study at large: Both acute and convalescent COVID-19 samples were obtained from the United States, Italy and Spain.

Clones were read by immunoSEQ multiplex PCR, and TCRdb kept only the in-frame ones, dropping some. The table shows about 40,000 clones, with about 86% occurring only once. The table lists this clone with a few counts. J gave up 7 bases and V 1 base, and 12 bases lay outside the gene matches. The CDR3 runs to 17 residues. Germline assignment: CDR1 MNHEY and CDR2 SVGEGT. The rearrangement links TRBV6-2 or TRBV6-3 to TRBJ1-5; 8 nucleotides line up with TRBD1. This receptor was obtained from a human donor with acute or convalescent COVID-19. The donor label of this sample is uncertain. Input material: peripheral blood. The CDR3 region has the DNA TGTGCCAGCAGTTACTTACGACAGGGGCGCCAGGGACAGCCCCAGCATTTT. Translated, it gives CASSYLRQGRQGQPQHF.